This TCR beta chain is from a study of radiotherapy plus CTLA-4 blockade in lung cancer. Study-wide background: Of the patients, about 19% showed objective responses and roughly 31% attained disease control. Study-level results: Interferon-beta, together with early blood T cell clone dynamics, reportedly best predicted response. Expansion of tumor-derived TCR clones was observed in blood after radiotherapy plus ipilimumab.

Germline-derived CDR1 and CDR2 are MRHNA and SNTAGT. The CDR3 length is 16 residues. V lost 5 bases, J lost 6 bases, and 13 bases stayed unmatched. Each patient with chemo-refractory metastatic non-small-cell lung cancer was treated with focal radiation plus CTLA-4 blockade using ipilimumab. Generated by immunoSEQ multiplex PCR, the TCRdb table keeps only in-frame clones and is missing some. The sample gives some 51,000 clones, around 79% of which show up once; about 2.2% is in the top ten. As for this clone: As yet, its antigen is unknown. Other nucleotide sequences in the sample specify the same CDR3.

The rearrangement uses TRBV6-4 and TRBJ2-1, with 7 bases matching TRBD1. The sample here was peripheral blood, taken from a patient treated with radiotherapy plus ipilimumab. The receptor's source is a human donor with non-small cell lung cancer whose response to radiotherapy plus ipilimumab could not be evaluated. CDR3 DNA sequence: TGTGCCAGCAGTCTTTACAGGGGACGAGTATCCAATGAGCAGTTCTTC. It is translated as CASSLYRGRVSNEQFF.